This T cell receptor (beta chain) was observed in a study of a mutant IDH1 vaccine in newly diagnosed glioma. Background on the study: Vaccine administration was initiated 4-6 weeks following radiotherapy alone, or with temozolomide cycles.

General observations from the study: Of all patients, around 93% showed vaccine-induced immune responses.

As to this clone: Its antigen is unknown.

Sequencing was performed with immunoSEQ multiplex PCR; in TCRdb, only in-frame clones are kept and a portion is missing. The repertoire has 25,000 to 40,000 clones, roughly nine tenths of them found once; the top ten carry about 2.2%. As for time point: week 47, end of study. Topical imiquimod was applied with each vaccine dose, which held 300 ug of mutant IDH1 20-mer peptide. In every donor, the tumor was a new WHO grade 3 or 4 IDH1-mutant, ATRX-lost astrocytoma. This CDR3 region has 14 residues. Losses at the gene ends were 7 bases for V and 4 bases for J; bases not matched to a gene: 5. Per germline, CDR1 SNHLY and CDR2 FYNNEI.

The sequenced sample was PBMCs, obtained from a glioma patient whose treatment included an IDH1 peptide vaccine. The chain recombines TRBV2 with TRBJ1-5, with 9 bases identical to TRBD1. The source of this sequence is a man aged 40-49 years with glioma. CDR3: CASKVGQGNQPQHF. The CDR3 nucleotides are TGTGCCAGCAAGGTTGGACAGGGGAATCAGCCCCAGCATTTT.